Sequencing of this TCR beta chain was carried out in a study of T cell clones after liver transplantation. Study context: Until 12-24 months post-transplant, subjects got standard immunosuppression and no induction. Tolerance: complete withdrawal held at least one year, liver enzymes staying within twice normal. Draws occurred before transplant, before withdrawal, and after complete or failed withdrawal. General study findings and limits: The donor-reactive repertoire was only partly measurable in two subjects, lacking donor cells.

Repertoires were generated with immunoSEQ multiplex PCR, while TCRdb's copy carries only in-frame clones and drops some. The data contain approximately 51,000 clones, about 90% of them singletons. For this clone: What it binds is unknown.

Germline-derived CDR1 and CDR2 are MDHEN and SYDVKM. V dropped 6 bases and J dropped 4; count of bases not matched to a gene: 11. There are 16 residues in the CDR3. Here the sequenced sample was CD8+ T cells from blood, taken 12 months after liver transplant. The receptor was isolated from a human patient who received a liver transplant. The T cells may partly be graft donor cells. The chain employs TRBV28 and TRBJ1-4; 7 bases line up with TRBD1. CDR3 nucleotides: TGTGCCAGCAGCCTTACGCGACAGGGCCTTAATGAAAAACTGTTTTTT. This gives the protein CASSLTRQGLNEKLFF.